The 28 T cell receptor beta chains below were found in one sample sequenced in a study of human T cells and chemical hapten exposure. Via MiXCR, TCRdb re-called the RACE reads, giving one row per CDR3 protein. The table records 370,000 or so distinct CDR3 sequences, 4.8% of them present only once. Time point: patch test 1, 2 weeks after DPC sensitization. Noted treatment: therapeutic diphenylcyclopropenone sensitization with weekly scalp DPC. Material: whole blood, obtained in connection with sensitization to the hapten diphenylcyclopropenone (DPC). The source of these receptors is a woman aged 45-59 years with alopecia areata. Some clones in this sample may be carry-over from other donors' samples.

This clonotype was picked up many times. The J gene is TRBJ2-7, the V gene TRBV5-1; TRBD1 might be the D (6 bases). Trimming left V 4 bases short and J 1 base short, with 12 bases between. CDR1 and CDR2 from the germline V gene are SGHRS and YFSETQ. The CDR3 length is 14 residues. The CDR3 nucleotides are TGCGCCAGCAGCCCAACCCAGGGGTCCTACGAGCAGTACTTC. It yields the protein CASSPTQGSYEQYF.

This chain links TRBV11-2 with TRBJ1-5; no clear D gene. V gave up 1 base and J gave up 6 bases, with 10 bases separating them. This CDR3 is 14 amino acids long. Per germline, CDR1 SGHAT and CDR2 FQNNGV. The CDR3 DNA sequence: TGTGCCAGCAGCTTAGTACCTTCGGGTCAGCCCCAGCATTTT. This translates into CASSLVPSGQPQHF.

This clonotype was seen repeatedly, ten times or more. The chain couples TRBV7-8 to TRBJ1-1; D is unresolved. CDR3 size: 13 residues. Germline V CDR1 and CDR2: SGHVS, FQNEAQ. Trimming pared 4 bases from V and 6 bases from J, leaving 12 bases between. CDR3 coding DNA: TGTGCCAGCAGCTCGCGTTTGTCGGCTGAAGCTTTCTTT. Residues: CASSSRLSAEAFF.

The rearrangement links TRBV20-1 to TRBJ1-6, with TRBD1 as a possible D gene (5 bases). V was cut by 0 bases and J by 4 bases, with 13 bases left in between. The CDR3 totals 16 residues. Per germline, CDR1 DFQATT and CDR2 SNEGSKA (reference sequence). CDR3 bases: TGCAGTGCTAGAGATAATTGGGGGAATTATAATTCACCCCTCCACTTT. Protein product: CSARDNWGNYNSPLHF.

This clonotype occurred many times. The chain links TRBV12-3 or TRBV12-4 to TRBJ1-1; 8 nucleotides agree with TRBD1. V gave up 5 bases and J gave up 1 base; unmatched junction bases: 3. The CDR3 runs 14 residues. DNA for the CDR3: TGTGCCAGCAGTAAACAGGGGGGGAACACTGAAGCTTTCTTT. This codes for CASSKQGGNTEAFF.

The V call is TRBV7-2, the J call TRBJ2-7, with 7 bases fitting TRBD2. Germline V gene data show CDR1 as SGHTA and CDR2 as FQGNSA. The CDR3 runs 14 residues. V lost 1 base to trimming and J lost 3 bases; unmatched junction nucleotides: 3. In DNA form, the CDR3 reads TGTGCCAGCAGCTTAGTGAGCGGGGACTACGAGCAGTACTTC. This gives the protein CASSLVSGDYEQYF.

The table lists this clonotype with many counts. The genes are TRBV12-3 or TRBV12-4 and TRBJ2-6; D remains ambiguous. V was trimmed by 8 bases and J by 0 bases, leaving 20 bases between them. The CDR3 runs to 18 residues. In DNA, the CDR3 is TGTGCCAGCGACGGAGAAGACACGAAAAGCTCTGGGGCCAACGTCCTGACTTTC. Translating it yields CASDGEDTKSSGANVLTF.

This clonotype was counted ten times or more. V usage is TRBV9 and J usage is TRBJ2-4; D is possibly TRBD2 (7 bases). Germline values: CDR1 SGDLS, CDR2 YYNGEE. The CDR3 has 15 residues. Trimming took 4 bases from V and 4 from J, leaving 15 bases between them. As DNA, the CDR3 is TGTGCCAGCAGCCAGGGGACTACCGAAAAAAACATTCAGTACTTC. It translates to CASSQGTTEKNIQYF.

This chain joins TRBV6-5 and TRBJ1-1; unclear D gene. V lost 2 bases and J lost 0, with 7 bases in between. Germline V gives CDR1 MNHEY, CDR2 SVGAGI. The CDR3 consists of 14 residues. This chain's CDR3 is CASSYGELNTEAFF. CDR3 sequence (DNA): TGTGCCAGCAGTTACGGGGAATTGAACACTGAAGCTTTCTTT.

This clonotype occurred many times. This rearrangement joins TRBV19 to TRBJ1-5; the D gene is possibly TRBD1 (6 bases). This CDR3 contains 18 residues. The germline V gene has CDR1 LNHDA and CDR2 SQIVND (reference sequence). The V end lost 5 bases, the J end lost 3 bases, and 23 bases lay between the germline ends. CDR3: CASSVRTAINTINQPQHF. CDR3 coding DNA: TGTGCCAGTAGTGTTAGGACAGCGATAAACACGATCAATCAGCCCCAGCATTTT.

This clonotype was seen repeatedly, ten times or more. V is TRBV7-9 and J is TRBJ2-3; D is unclear. CDR3 length: 12 amino acids. In germline, CDR1 is SEHNR, CDR2 FQNEAQ (reference sequence). V gave up 4 bases and J gave up 4 bases, with 6 bases separating them. This CDR3 is CASSSRADTQYF. As DNA, the CDR3 is TGTGCCAGCAGCTCCCGGGCAGATACGCAGTATTTT.

This clonotype was counted at least ten times. The chain joins TRBV27 to TRBJ1-1; D ambiguous. CDR3 size: 12 residues. With 8 bases removed from V and 4 bases from J, the gap between germline ends came to 11 bases. The germline gives CDR1 MNHEY, CDR2 SMNVEV (reference sequence). The CDR3 reads CASAAVITEAFF. The DNA for the CDR3 is TGTGCCAGCGCGGCGGTTATCACTGAAGCTTTCTTT.

In this sample, this clonotype turned up many times. The J gene is TRBJ1-1, the V gene TRBV2; D is possibly TRBD1 (6 bases). This CDR3 has 13 residues. V dropped 10 bases and J dropped 2 bases, with 14 bases sitting between them. CDR1 and CDR2 (germline): SNHLY, FYNNEI. The CDR3 reads CATLKGGNTEAFF. The DNA for the CDR3 is TGTGCCACCCTAAAGGGGGGAAACACTGAAGCTTTCTTT.

The table lists this clonotype with many counts. The chain carries TRBV3-1 and TRBJ1-1; D unclear. CDR1 and CDR2 from the germline V gene are LGHDT and YNNKEL (reference sequence). The V end was cut by 2 bases, the J end by 5 bases, with 12 bases between. CDR3 size: 14 residues. In DNA, the CDR3 is TGTGCCAGCAGCCAACAACCGGGCAGAACTGAAGCTTTCTTT. Its protein is CASSQQPGRTEAFF. Drawing the rest from reference TRBV3-1 and TRBJ1-1, the complete variable domain is DTAVSQTPKYLVTQMGNDKSIKCEQNLGHDTMYWYKQDSKKFLKIMFSYNNKELIINETVPNRFSPKSPDKAHLNLHINSLELGDSAVYFCASSQQPGRTEAFFGQGTRLTVV.

This clonotype was found many times. The J gene is TRBJ1-2, the V gene TRBV5-5; 8 bases agree with TRBD1. The CDR3 loop spans 17 amino acids. Germline trimming cut 4 bases from V and 6 bases from J; bases unmatched to any gene: 17. Germline V gene lookup returns CDR1 SGHKS and CDR2 YYEKEE (reference sequence). In DNA, the CDR3 is TGTGCCAGCAGCCCAGGGGTCAGGGGGCCTAGTGTAGATGGCTACACCTTC. Translated: CASSPGVRGPSVDGYTF.

This clonotype has a handful of counts. Germline and junction disagree at one end, which may indicate a read error. J is TRBJ1-5 and V is TRBV15, with 10 positions matching TRBD1. From germline, CDR1 is LNHNV and CDR2 YYDKDF (reference sequence). The CDR3 spans 15 residues. DNA for the CDR3: TGTGCCACCACCAGAGACAGGGGGCAAGGTCAGCCCCAGCATTTT. It specifies CATTRDRGQGQPQHF.

This clonotype was counted ten times or more. The rearrangement links TRBV6-1 to TRBJ2-3; D remains ambiguous. The CDR3 is made up of 16 amino acids. Trimming took off 3 bases at V and 0 bases at J, with 13 bases between the two ends. CDR1 and CDR2 (germline): MNHNS, SASEGT. The CDR3 region is CASSEWTHSSTDTQYF. The CDR3 DNA reads as TGTGCCAGCAGTGAGTGGACCCATTCTAGCACAGATACGCAGTATTTT.

This clonotype was picked up many times. The CDR3 is CASSFPREEVNTEAFF. The CDR3 nucleotides read TGTGCCAGCAGTTTTCCCCGGGAGGAGGTAAACACTGAAGCTTTCTTT. This chain uses TRBV12-3 or TRBV12-4 with TRBJ1-1; D gene uncertain. The CDR3 consists of 16 residues. V shed 3 bases and J shed 2 bases, with 16 bases lying between them.

This clonotype was counted ten times or more. V gene TRBV15 combines with J gene TRBJ1-2; possible D gene TRBD1, 5 bases. Germline CDR1 LNHNV, CDR2 YYDKDF (reference sequence). Trimming removed 5 bases from V and 4 bases from J, with 20 bases in between. This CDR3 contains 16 residues. The CDR3 region is CATSLGEGARGYGYTF. CDR3 bases: TGTGCCACCAGCCTTGGAGAAGGGGCGCGGGGCTATGGCTACACCTTC.

This clonotype appeared a few times. The chain carries TRBV12-3 or TRBV12-4 and TRBJ1-1; a weak D match, TRBD1 (5 bases). With 3 bases removed from V and 2 bases from J, the gap between germline ends came to 10 bases. The CDR3 is 14 amino acids. CDR3 bases: TGTGCCAGCAGTTTCCGCAGGGTAAACACTGAAGCTTTCTTT. Translation gives CASSFRRVNTEAFF.

The chain links TRBV20-1 to TRBJ1-1; the match to TRBD1 covers 7 bases. The V gene end was trimmed by 1 base and the J gene end by 4 bases; junction bases not matched to a gene: 6. The length of the CDR3 is 14 residues. Germline V gene data show CDR1 as DFQATT and CDR2 as SNEGSKA (reference sequence). Written as DNA, the CDR3 is TGCAGTGCTAGAGTCTACAGGGGAGCCACTGAAGCTTTCTTT. Its protein product is CSARVYRGATEAFF.

The chain couples TRBV3-1 to TRBJ2-3, with D possibly TRBD2 on 5 matching bases. The CDR3 length is 14 residues. V was pared by 6 bases and J by 5 bases, with 15 bases between. From germline, CDR1 is LGHDT and CDR2 YNNKEL (reference sequence). CDR3 loop: CASSPTDGRDTQYF. DNA for the CDR3: TGTGCCAGCAGTCCGACTGATGGGAGAGATACGCAGTATTTT.

The table lists this clonotype with many counts. The J gene is TRBJ2-2, the V gene TRBV29-1; the match to TRBD2 covers 8 bases. This CDR3 has 17 amino acids. CDR1 SQVTM and CDR2 ANQGSEA come from the germline V gene. Losses at the gene ends were 5 bases for V and 0 bases for J; bases not matched to a gene: 11. DNA of the CDR3: TGCAGCGTTAGGACCACTAATAGCGGGACGAACACCGGGGAGCTGTTTTTT. This sequence encodes CSVRTTNSGTNTGELFF.

At least ten counts were recorded for this clonotype. V and J are TRBV6-5 and TRBJ1-2; possible D gene TRBD1, 6 bases. Germline CDR1 is MNHEY and CDR2 is SVGAGI. The germline V and J ends were trimmed by 4 bases and 5 bases, with 8 bases remaining between them. The CDR3 consists of 12 residues. The CDR3: CASSLGGYGYTF. The CDR3 DNA sequence: TGTGCCAGCAGTTTAGGGGGATATGGCTACACCTTC.

A few counts support this clonotype. The chain uses TRBV10-2 and TRBJ2-1; 11 bases agree with TRBD2. The CDR3 has 16 residues. Germline trimming cut 9 bases from V and 4 bases from J; bases unmatched to any gene: 11. Germline lookup yields CDR1 WSHSY and CDR2 SAAADI. The DNA of the CDR3 is TGCGCCAGTTCCTATAGCGGGAGGGGCCTATACAATGAGCAGTTCTTC. It specifies CASSYSGRGLYNEQFF.

This clonotype was seen repeatedly, ten times or more. The chain recombines TRBV7-8 with TRBJ1-1, with a possible D match to TRBD1 (5 bases). Germline values: CDR1 SGHVS, CDR2 FQNEAQ. This CDR3 comprises 15 residues. V gave up 1 base and J gave up 6 bases, with 15 bases separating them. The CDR3 loop is CASSLGGQGGSEAFF. The CDR3 DNA sequence: TGTGCCAGCAGCTTAGGGGGCCAGGGTGGGTCTGAAGCTTTCTTT.

There are a few counts of this clonotype. The rearrangement joins TRBV27 to TRBJ1-3, with unresolved D. The germline gives CDR1 MNHEY, CDR2 SMNVEV (reference sequence). The CDR3 sequence is 14 residues long. Trimming took off 2 bases at V and 4 bases at J, with 9 bases between the two ends. The CDR3 DNA is TGTGCCAGCAGTTTACGGTTCCGAGGAAACACCATATATTTT. It specifies CASSLRFRGNTIYF.

Details on this clonotype: A much larger clone differs from this one at a single base, so this may be a read error. The chain joins TRBV18 to TRBJ2-1; D is uncertain. From germline, CDR1 is KGHSH and CDR2 LQKENI. With 9 bases removed from V and 0 bases from J, the gap between germline ends came to 21 bases. The CDR3 is made up of 17 amino acids. CDR3 sequence: CARSLNGISSSYNEQFF. The CDR3 nucleotides are TGTGCCAGATCCCTCAATGGGATCTCCAGCTCCTACAATGAGCAGTTCTTC.